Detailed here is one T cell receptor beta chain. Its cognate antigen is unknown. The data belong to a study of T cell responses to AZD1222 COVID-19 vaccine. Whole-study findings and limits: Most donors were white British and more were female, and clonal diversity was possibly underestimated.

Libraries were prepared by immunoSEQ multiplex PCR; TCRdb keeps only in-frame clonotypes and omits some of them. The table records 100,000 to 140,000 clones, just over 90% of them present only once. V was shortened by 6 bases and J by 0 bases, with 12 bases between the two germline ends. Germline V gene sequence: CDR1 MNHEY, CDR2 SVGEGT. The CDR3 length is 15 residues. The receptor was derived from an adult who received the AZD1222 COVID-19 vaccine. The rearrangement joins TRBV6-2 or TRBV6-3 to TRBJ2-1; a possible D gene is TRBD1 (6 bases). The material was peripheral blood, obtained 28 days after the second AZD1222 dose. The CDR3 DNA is TGTGCCAGCAGCCTTGCAGGGGCCTCCTACAATGAGCAGTTCTTC. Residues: CASSLAGASYNEQFF.